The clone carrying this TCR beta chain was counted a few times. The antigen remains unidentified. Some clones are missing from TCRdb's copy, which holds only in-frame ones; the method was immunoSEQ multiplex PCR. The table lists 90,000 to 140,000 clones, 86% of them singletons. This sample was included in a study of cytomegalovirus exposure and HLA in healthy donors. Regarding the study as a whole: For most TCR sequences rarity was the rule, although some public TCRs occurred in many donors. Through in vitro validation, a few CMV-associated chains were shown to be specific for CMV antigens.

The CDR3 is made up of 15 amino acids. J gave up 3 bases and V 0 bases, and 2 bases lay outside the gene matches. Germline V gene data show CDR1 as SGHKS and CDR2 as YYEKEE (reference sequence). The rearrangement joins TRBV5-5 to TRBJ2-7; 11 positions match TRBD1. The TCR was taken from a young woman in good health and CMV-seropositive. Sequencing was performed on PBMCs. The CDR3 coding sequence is TGTGCCAGCAGCTTGGTGGACAGGGGGCTCTACGAGCAGTACTTC. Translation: CASSLVDRGLYEQYF. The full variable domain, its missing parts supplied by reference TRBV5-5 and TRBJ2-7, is DAGVTQSPTHLIKTRGQQVTLRCSPISGHKSVSWYQQVLGQGPQFIFQYYEKEERGRGNFPDRFSARQFPNYSSELNVNALLLGDSALYLCASSLVDRGLYEQYFGPGTRLTVT.